The 21 T cell receptor beta chains in this list originate from one sample, sequenced in a study of T cells after posttransplantation cyclophosphamide. The method was immunoSEQ multiplex PCR; TCRdb's version includes in-frame clones alone and lacks a portion of them. Reported are about 15,000 clones, none seen only once; the ten largest carry approximately 22%. A marrow graft followed busulfan-fludarabine conditioning, with cyclophosphamide on days +3 and +4. This material consisted of PBMCs, taken around 1,100 days after allogeneic stem cell transplant with posttransplant cyclophosphamide. The receptors derive from a female patient between 40 and 50 years old who received an allogeneic stem cell transplant from a related donor, was CMV-positive, and had no GVHD. T cells may partly derive from the graft donor.

This clone has at least ten counts. J is TRBJ1-4 and V is TRBV4-1; D is uncertain. The V gene's germline CDR1 is MGHRA and CDR2 YSYEKL. The length of the CDR3 is 16 residues. V was pared by 2 bases and J by 0 bases, with 10 bases between. The CDR3 sequence is CASSQISPATNEKLFF. The DNA for the CDR3 is TGCGCCAGCAGCCAAATTAGCCCAGCAACTAATGAAAAACTGTTTTTT.

This clone was seen many times. The chain employs TRBV5-6 and TRBJ2-3; a possible D gene is TRBD1 (6 bases). Trimming took off 4 bases at V and 5 bases at J, with 20 bases between the two ends. CDR3 length: 16 amino acids. The germline V gene has CDR1 SGHDT and CDR2 YYEEEE. This chain's CDR3 is CASSVGTGSIGDTQYF. CDR3 DNA: TGTGCCAGCAGCGTTGGAACAGGGTCAATTGGAGATACGCAGTATTTT.

A few counts support this clone. Other DNA sequences in the same sample also yield this CDR3. The CDR3 DNA sequence: TGTGCCAGCATCATCAGGCAGGGGACGGCCTACGAGCAGTACTTC. It is translated as CASIIRQGTAYEQYF. The chain uses TRBV9 and TRBJ2-7, with D perhaps matching TRBD1 (6 bases). CDR1 and CDR2 from the germline V gene are SGDLS and YYNGEE. Trimming took 6 bases from V and 2 from J, leaving 18 bases between them. The CDR3 is made up of 15 amino acids.

By sample fraction, this clone is medium-sized. This chain connects TRBV10-3 to TRBJ1-1, with TRBD1 matching over 7 bases. The CDR3 is 13 amino acids. The V and J ends lost 7 bases and 1 base, in that order; junction bases with no gene match: 3. Germline V CDR1 and CDR2: ENHRY, SYGVKD. In nucleotides, the CDR3 is TGTGCCATCACTCAGGGGGGGAACACTGAAGCTTTCTTT. Its protein is CAITQGGNTEAFF.

There are many counts of this clone. The rearrangement uses TRBV7-9 and TRBJ2-5; a weak D match, TRBD2 (6 bases). Germline CDR1 SEHNR, CDR2 FQNEAQ (reference sequence). V lost 1 base to trimming and J lost 7 bases, with 16 bases between them. The CDR3 consists of 15 residues. The CDR3 loop reads CASSLGGGFPRTQYF. DNA of the CDR3: TGTGCCAGCAGCTTAGGTGGGGGGTTCCCCAGGACCCAGTACTTC.

This clone was counted many times. The chain joins TRBV18 to TRBJ1-5, with a weak D call TRBD1 (5 bases). Germline V lookup: CDR1 KGHSH, CDR2 LQKENI. The germline V and J ends were trimmed by 2 bases and 7 bases, with 12 bases remaining between them. The CDR3 sequence is 14 residues long. CDR3 nucleotide sequence: TGTGCCAGCTCACCATCTGGGGGAGGGCAGCCCCAGCATTTT. It translates to CASSPSGGGQPQHF.

This clone was found many times. J is TRBJ1-5 and V is TRBV6-6; D may be TRBD1 (6 bases). The CDR3 length is 14 residues. The germline gives CDR1 MNHNY, CDR2 SVGAGI (reference sequence). Trimming removed 2 bases from V and 5 bases from J, with 10 bases in between. In nucleotides, the CDR3 is TGTGCCAGCAGTTACGTAGGGGGGGATCAGCCCCAGCATTTT. This encodes CASSYVGGDQPQHF.

The table lists this clone with many counts. This chain's CDR3 is CASSPGGVYGYTF. CDR3 bases: TGTGCCAGCAGCCCGGGGGGGGTGTATGGCTACACCTTC. V usage is TRBV7-9 and J usage is TRBJ1-2, with a possible D match to TRBD1 (5 bases). V dropped 5 bases and J dropped 5 bases, with 12 bases sitting between them. Germline V gives CDR1 SEHNR, CDR2 FQNEAQ (reference sequence). The CDR3 has 13 amino acids.

This clone was detected only a few times. This rearrangement joins TRBV6-5 to TRBJ1-1; D call uncertain. Trimming took off 1 base at V and 3 bases at J, with 12 bases between the two ends. Looked up from germline, CDR1 is MNHEY and CDR2 is SVGAGI. The CDR3 totals 15 residues. The CDR3 is CASSYYPRVDTEAFF. For the CDR3, the DNA is TGTGCCAGCAGTTACTATCCGAGGGTGGACACTGAAGCTTTCTTT.

This clone was detected ten times or more. The chain couples TRBV6-1 to TRBJ2-3, with 10 bases lining up with TRBD2. J gave up 4 bases and V 7 bases, and 8 bases lay outside the gene matches. The CDR3 is 15 residues long. Germline V gene lookup returns CDR1 MNHNS and CDR2 SASEGT. CDR3 amino acids: CASKALAGDADTQYF. For the CDR3, the DNA is TGTGCCAGCAAGGCCCTAGCGGGGGACGCAGATACGCAGTATTTT.

In this sample, this clone turned up many times. The rearrangement joins TRBV25-1 to TRBJ2-1; D is unclear. The ends were cut back, 1 base at V and 7 bases at J, with 5 bases in the middle. The CDR3 runs to 12 residues. CDR1 is MGHDK, CDR2 SYGVNS, per germline. Here the CDR3 reads CASSELVNEQFF. The CDR3 DNA sequence: TGTGCCAGCAGTGAATTAGTTAATGAGCAGTTCTTC.

The table lists this clone with many counts. The chain uses TRBV29-1 and TRBJ2-7, with 7 bases lining up with TRBD2. This CDR3 has 14 residues. J was trimmed by 2 bases and V by 4 bases; bases with no gene match: 8. Looked up from germline, CDR1 is SQVTM and CDR2 is ANQGSEA. The CDR3 spells CSVAKRGLPYEQYF. CDR3 coding DNA: TGCAGCGTTGCTAAGCGGGGCCTTCCCTACGAGCAGTACTTC.

Many counts were recorded for this clone. The rearrangement uses TRBV19 and TRBJ2-7; TRBD1 matches 9 bases. The CDR3 contains 15 residues. V dropped 5 bases and J dropped 5; count of bases not matched to a gene: 10. Germline V gene sequence: CDR1 LNHDA, CDR2 SQIVND (reference sequence). CDR3 coding DNA: TGTGCCAGTAGTGCGCAAACAGGGGGCAAGGACGAGCAGTACTTC. Amino acids: CASSAQTGGKDEQYF.

The sample holds many counts of this clone. The CDR3 region has the DNA TGTGCCAGCAGCTTGTCAGGGGGAGGCACTGAAGCTTTCTTT. It specifies CASSLSGGGTEAFF. This chain links TRBV5-5 with TRBJ1-1, with 7 nucleotides matching TRBD1. This CDR3 contains 14 residues. With 1 base clipped from V and 4 bases from J, the junction kept 4 bases outside the gene matches. Germline loops: CDR1 SGHKS, CDR2 YYEKEE (reference sequence).

This clone showed up many times. The chain links TRBV4-1 to TRBJ2-1, with 10 bases fitting TRBD2. This CDR3 is 16 amino acids long. V shed 0 bases and J 4 bases; nucleotides not matched to a gene: 3. The V gene's germline CDR1 is MGHRA and CDR2 YSYEKL. The CDR3 region is CASSQDLAGEYNEQFF. The DNA of the CDR3 is TGCGCCAGCAGCCAAGACCTAGCGGGGGAGTACAATGAGCAGTTCTTC.

This chain uses TRBV7-9 with TRBJ1-5, with D maybe TRBD1 (6 bases). V was shortened by 5 bases and J by 3 bases, with 20 bases between the two germline ends. CDR3 size: 17 residues. The germline CDR1 and CDR2 sequences are SEHNR and FQNEAQ (reference sequence). The CDR3 nucleotides are TGTGCCAGCAGCCTCTGGGTAGGCCAGGGGAACAATCAGCCCCAGCATTTT. Encoded protein: CASSLWVGQGNNQPQHF. The full variable domain, in which reference TRBV7-9 and TRBJ1-5 provide the parts outside the CDR3, is DTGVSQNPRHKITKRGQNVTFRCDPISEHNRLYWYRQTLGQGPEFLTYFQNEAQLEKSRLLSDRFSAERPKGSFSTLEIQRTEQGDSAMYLCASSLWVGQGNNQPQHFGDGTRLSIL.

This clone was observed at least ten times. V usage is TRBV13 and J usage is TRBJ1-6, with 9 bases identical to TRBD1. The CDR3 runs 15 residues. Germline V gene data show CDR1 as PRHDT and CDR2 as FYEKMQ (reference sequence). Unmatched junction bases numbered 11, after V lost 7 bases and J lost 10 bases. The CDR3 DNA reads as TGTGCCAGCACCCCCTCGACAGGGGGAGGGTCACCCCTCCACTTT. Protein sequence: CASTPSTGGGSPLHF.

This clone appeared many times. The chain uses TRBV19 and TRBJ2-3; 8 positions match TRBD2. With 1 base clipped from V and 2 bases from J, the junction kept 8 bases outside the gene matches. The CDR3 covers 17 residues. The germline CDR1 and CDR2 sequences are LNHDA and SQIVND (reference sequence). The CDR3 DNA is TGTGCCAGTAGTATAGTAGCGGGGTCCCCCCCCACAGATACGCAGTATTTT. Residues: CASSIVAGSPPTDTQYF.

This clone was seen only a few times. The CDR3 protein is CASSSPPSGNTIYF. CDR3 bases: TGTGCCAGCAGTTCCCCCCCGTCAGGGAACACCATATATTTT. This chain joins TRBV6-5 and TRBJ1-3, with a possible D match to TRBD1 (5 bases). Germline V gene data show CDR1 as MNHEY and CDR2 as SVGAGI. The V end was cut by 4 bases, the J end by 7 bases, with 14 bases between. The CDR3 is 14 residues long.

The sample holds many counts of this clone. The genes are TRBV9 and TRBJ2-6, with 9 positions matching TRBD1. After removal of 4 bases from V and 3 bases from J, the junction contained 14 bases not matched to a gene. This CDR3 has 19 residues. Per the germline V gene, CDR1 is SGDLS and CDR2 is YYNGEE. CDR3: CASSPHPRTGDYGANVLTF. CDR3 sequence (DNA): TGTGCCAGCAGCCCCCATCCTAGGACAGGGGATTATGGGGCCAACGTCCTGACTTTC.

This clone has a count of ten or more. The chain has TRBV5-6 and TRBJ1-3, with D unresolved. CDR1 is SGHDT, CDR2 YYEEEE, per germline. Between the trimmed V and J ends, which lost 8 bases and 1 base, there was a span of 19 bases. This CDR3 has 16 residues. The CDR3: CARRARVPGSGNTIYF. In nucleotides, the CDR3 is TGTGCCAGGAGGGCCCGGGTCCCCGGGTCTGGAAACACCATATATTTT.